Listed here are 5 T cell receptor beta chains from one sample, sequenced in a study of T cell responses to AZD1222 COVID-19 vaccine. The protocol was immunoSEQ multiplex PCR, while the TCRdb copy is restricted to in-frame clones and leaves out a portion. This table holds over 120,000 clones, about nine tenths found once. Sequencing used peripheral blood, obtained on day 0 of AZD1222 vaccination. These receptors were obtained from an adult in good health.

This chain uses TRBV2 with TRBJ2-1, with D perhaps being TRBD1 or TRBD2 (5 bases each). Trimming left V 4 bases short and J 6 bases short, with 13 bases between. The CDR3 loop spans 14 amino acids. Germline CDR1 SNHLY, CDR2 FYNNEI. The CDR3 loop reads CASSVSRGLNEQFF. CDR3 sequence (DNA): TGTGCCAGCAGTGTCTCTCGGGGCCTCAATGAGCAGTTCTTC.

This clone was counted once. The V call is TRBV13, the J call TRBJ2-5; tentative D call: TRBD2 (6 bases). The CDR3 length is 15 residues. Germline CDR1 reads PRHDT; CDR2 reads FYEKMQ (reference sequence). V was trimmed by 4 bases and J by 2 bases, leaving 14 bases between them. The CDR3, as DNA: TGTGCCAGCAGCTCGATGGGACTGATTCAAGAGACCCAGTACTTC. Encoded protein: CASSSMGLIQETQYF.

The rearrangement uses TRBV5-5 and TRBJ2-2; 8 bases are a match to TRBD1. This CDR3 has 15 residues. Germline V gene sequence: CDR1 SGHKS, CDR2 YYEKEE (reference sequence). V lost 0 bases to trimming and J lost 6 bases; unmatched junction nucleotides: 4. The CDR3 bases are TGTGCCAGCAGCTTGGCAGGGGGCGCCGCCGGGGAGCTGTTTTTT. Translation gives CASSLAGGAAGELFF.

The chain is built from TRBV7-9 and TRBJ1-6, with D possibly being TRBD1 (5 bases). This CDR3 contains 14 residues. V lost 0 bases and J lost 5, with 5 bases in between. CDR1 and CDR2 (germline): SEHNR, FQNEAQ (reference sequence). CDR3 protein: CASSLAGDNSPLHF. The CDR3 DNA reads as TGTGCCAGCAGCTTAGCGGGGGATAATTCACCCCTCCACTTT.

V is TRBV7-8 and J is TRBJ2-7; 14 bases match TRBD2. The CDR3 length is 15 residues. Germline CDR1 and CDR2: SGHVS and FQNEAQ. The junction had 6 bases not matched to a gene; V was cut back by 5 bases and J by 6 bases. The CDR3 reads CASSPGLAGAVEQYF. The DNA of the CDR3 is TGTGCCAGCAGCCCGGGACTAGCGGGAGCCGTCGAGCAGTACTTC.